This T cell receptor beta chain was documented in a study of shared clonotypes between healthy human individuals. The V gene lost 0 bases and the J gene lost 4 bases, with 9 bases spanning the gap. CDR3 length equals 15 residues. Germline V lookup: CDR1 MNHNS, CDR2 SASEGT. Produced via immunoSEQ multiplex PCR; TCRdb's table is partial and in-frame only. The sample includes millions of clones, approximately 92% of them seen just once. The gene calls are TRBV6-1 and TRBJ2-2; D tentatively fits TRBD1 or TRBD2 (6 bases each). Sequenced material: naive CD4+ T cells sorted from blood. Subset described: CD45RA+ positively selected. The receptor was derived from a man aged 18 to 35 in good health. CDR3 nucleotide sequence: TGTGCCAGCAGTGAAGCAGGGGGGCCCACCGGGGAGCTGTTTTTT. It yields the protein CASSEAGGPTGELFF.